This TCR beta chain was sequenced for a study of T cells in women clearing cervical HPV infection. Between the trimmed V and J ends, which lost 3 bases and 1 base, there was a span of 9 bases. The germline V gene has CDR1 LNHDA and CDR2 SQIVND (reference sequence). The CDR3 runs to 14 residues. Concerning this clone: The DNA ends 3 residues before the CDR3 does, and the rest of the CDR3 is filled in from the germline J gene.

Data came from immunoSEQ multiplex PCR; TCRdb stores just in-frame clones and leaves some out. Here the sample table reports around 46,000 clones. Each participant carried one incident cervical HPV16 infection only. J is TRBJ1-1 and V is TRBV19, with D hard to call. The source material was blood buffy coat. This clonotype originated in a woman aged 18-70 years with a cervical HPV16 infection that either progressed to CIN3+ or cleared (not recorded which). The sequenced part of the CDR3 DNA is TGTGCCAGTAGTATCGAGCTCCGGAACACTGAA. As protein: CASSIELRNTE. The CDR3 as a whole reads CASSIELRNTEAFF.